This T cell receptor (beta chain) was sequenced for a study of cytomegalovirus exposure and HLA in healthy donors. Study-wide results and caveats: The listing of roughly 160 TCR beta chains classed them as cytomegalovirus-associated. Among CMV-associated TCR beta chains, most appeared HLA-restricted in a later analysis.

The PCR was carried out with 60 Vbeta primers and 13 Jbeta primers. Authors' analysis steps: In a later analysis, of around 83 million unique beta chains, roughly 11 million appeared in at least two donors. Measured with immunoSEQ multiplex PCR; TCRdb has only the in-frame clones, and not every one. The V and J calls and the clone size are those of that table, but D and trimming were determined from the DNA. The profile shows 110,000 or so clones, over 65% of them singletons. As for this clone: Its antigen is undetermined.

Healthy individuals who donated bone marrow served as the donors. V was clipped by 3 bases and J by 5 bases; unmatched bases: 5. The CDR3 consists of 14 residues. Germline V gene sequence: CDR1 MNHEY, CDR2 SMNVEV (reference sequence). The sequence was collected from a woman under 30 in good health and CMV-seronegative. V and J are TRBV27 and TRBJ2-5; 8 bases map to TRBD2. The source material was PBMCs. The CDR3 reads CASSFRASGETQYF. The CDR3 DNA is TGTGCCAGCAGTTTCAGGGCTAGCGGGGAGACCCAGTACTTC.